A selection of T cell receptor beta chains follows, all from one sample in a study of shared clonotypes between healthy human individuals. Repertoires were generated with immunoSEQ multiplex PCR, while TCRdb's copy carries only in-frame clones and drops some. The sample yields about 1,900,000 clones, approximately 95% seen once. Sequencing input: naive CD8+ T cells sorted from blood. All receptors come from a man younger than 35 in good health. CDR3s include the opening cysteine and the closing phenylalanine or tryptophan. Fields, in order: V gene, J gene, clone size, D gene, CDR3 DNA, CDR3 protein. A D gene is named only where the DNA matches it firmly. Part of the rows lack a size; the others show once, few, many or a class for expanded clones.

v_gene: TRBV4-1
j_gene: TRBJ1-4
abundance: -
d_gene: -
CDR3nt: TGCGCCAGCAGCCAAGGACCCTCCGGGAGGGGAGAAAAACTGTTTTTT
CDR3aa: CASSQGPSGRGEKLFF

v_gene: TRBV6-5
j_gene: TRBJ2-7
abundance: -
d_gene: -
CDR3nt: TGTGCCAGCAGTTACTCGACTGGGGAGAGCTCCTACGAGCAGTACTTC
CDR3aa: CASSYSTGESSYEQYF

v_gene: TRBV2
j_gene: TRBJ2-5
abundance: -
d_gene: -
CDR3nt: TGTGCCAGCAGGGAGGGACAGTCTCAAGAGACCCAGTACTTC
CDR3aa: CASREGQSQETQYF

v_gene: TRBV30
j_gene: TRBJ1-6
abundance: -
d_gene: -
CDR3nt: TGTGCCTGGAGTGTACCCCGCCAGGGAGCAACCCTCCACTTT
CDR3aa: CAWSVPRQGATLHF

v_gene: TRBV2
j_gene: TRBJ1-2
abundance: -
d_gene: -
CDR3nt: TGTGCCAGCAGTGACCATTGGACAGTCCAGGTCTATGGCTACACCTTC
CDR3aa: CASSDHWTVQVYGYTF

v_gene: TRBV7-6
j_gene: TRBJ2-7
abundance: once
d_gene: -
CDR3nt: TGTGCCAGCAGCTTAGACCCCCCGGAGGGGATCGGACACGAGCAGTACTTC
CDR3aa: CASSLDPPEGIGHEQYF

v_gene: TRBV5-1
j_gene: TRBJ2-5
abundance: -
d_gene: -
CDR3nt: TGCGCCAGCAGCTTGATGGGGTTGCGGGAGACCCAGTACTTC
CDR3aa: CASSLMGLRETQYF

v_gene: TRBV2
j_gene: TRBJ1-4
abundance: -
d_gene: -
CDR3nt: TGTGCCAGCAGTGAAACATGGGGGTCCTACGGGGCCGAAAAACTGTTTTTT
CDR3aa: CASSETWGSYGAEKLFF

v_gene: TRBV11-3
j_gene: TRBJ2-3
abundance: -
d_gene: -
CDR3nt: TGTGCCAGCAGCTTAGGGTTCGGGGATACGCAGTATTTT
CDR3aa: CASSLGFGDTQYF

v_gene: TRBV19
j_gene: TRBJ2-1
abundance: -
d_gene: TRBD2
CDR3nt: TGTGCCAGTCAAGCTAGCGGGGGGCTCTCCTACAATGAGCAGTTCTTC
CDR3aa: CASQASGGLSYNEQFF

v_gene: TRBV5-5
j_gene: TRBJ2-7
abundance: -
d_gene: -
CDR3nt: TGTGCCAGCAGCAACACGACAGGAACCTACGAGCAGTACTTC
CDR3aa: CASSNTTGTYEQYF